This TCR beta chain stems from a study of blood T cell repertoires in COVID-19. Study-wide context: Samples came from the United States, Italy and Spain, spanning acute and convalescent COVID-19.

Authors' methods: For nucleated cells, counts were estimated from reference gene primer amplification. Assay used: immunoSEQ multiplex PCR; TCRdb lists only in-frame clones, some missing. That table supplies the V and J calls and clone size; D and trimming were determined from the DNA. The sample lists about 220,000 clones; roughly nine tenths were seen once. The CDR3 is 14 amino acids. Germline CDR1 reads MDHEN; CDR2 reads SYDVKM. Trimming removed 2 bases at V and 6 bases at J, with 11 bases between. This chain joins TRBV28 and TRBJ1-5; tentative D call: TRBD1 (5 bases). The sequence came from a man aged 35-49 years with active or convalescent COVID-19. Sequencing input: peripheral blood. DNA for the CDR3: TGTGCCAGCAGTTTAGGGGGGAGGCGTCAGCCCCAGCATTTT. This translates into CASSLGGRRQPQHF. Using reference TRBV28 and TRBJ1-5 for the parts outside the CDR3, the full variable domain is DVKVTQSSRYLVKRTGEKVFLECVQDMDHENMFWYRQDPGLGLRLIYFSYDVKMKEKGDIPEGYSVSREKKERFSLILESASTNQTSMYLCASSLGGRRQPQHFGDGTRLSIL.